This T cell receptor beta chain was retrieved from a study of molecular identifiers for immune sequencing clone quantification. Notes on the study in general: Clones above 20 RNA copies contained over 99% of effector molecules and under 1% of naive molecules.

TCRdb re-called the PCR reads with MiXCR, one entry per CDR3 protein. The sample includes 460,000 or so distinct CDR3 sequences, around 25% seen only once; the top ten take approximately 0.8%. Remarks on this clonotype: Its antigen is unidentified.

The CDR3 sequence is 13 residues long. Germline V gene data show CDR1 as GTSNPN and CDR2 as SVGIG (reference sequence). Sequenced input: naive CD8+ T cells from blood, with Jurkat cell RNA spiked in. The subset denotes: FACS-sorted CD8+CD4-CCR7+CD45RA+ naive T cells. The receptor was isolated from a human donor in good health. Some libraries in this study had Jurkat cell RNA spiked in. The V and J genes are TRBV30 and TRBJ2-1, with D unclear. The J call may not be correct, given that the DNA end is closer to TRBJ2-7. The CDR3: CAWSEPVDNEQYF. In DNA form, the CDR3 reads TGTGCCTGGAGCGAGCCGGTAGACAATGAGCAGTACTTC.